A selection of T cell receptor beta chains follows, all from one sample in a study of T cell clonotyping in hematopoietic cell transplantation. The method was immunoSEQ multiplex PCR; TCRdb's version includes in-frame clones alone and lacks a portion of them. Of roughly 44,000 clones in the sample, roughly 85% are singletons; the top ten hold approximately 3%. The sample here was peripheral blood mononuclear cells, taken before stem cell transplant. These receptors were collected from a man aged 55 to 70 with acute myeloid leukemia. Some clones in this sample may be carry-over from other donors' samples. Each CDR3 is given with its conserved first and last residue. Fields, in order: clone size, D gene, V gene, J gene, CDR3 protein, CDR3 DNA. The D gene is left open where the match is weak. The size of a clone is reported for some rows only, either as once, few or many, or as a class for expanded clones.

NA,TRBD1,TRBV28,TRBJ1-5,CASRVDRGRGNQPQHF,TGTGCCAGCAGGGTCGACAGGGGGAGAGGCAATCAGCCCCAGCATTTT
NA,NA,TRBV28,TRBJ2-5,CASSPPPSETQYF,TGTGCCAGCAGTCCGCCTCCGTCTGAGACCCAGTACTTC
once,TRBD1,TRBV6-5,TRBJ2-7,CASSRQGYEQYF,TGTGCCAGCAGCCGACAGGGTTACGAGCAGTACTTC
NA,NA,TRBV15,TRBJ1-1,CATSRDDGGRGNTEAFF,TGTGCCACCAGCAGAGATGACGGTGGACGAGGGAACACTGAAGCTTTCTTT
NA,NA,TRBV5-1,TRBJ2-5,CASSEAGRLETQYF,TGCGCCAGCAGCGAGGCTGGGCGGTTGGAGACCCAGTACTTC
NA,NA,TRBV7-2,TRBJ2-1,CASSRRPAGNIVADEQFF,TGTGCCAGCAGCAGGAGACCCGCGGGGAATATTGTCGCGGATGAGCAGTTCTTC
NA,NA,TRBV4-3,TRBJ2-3,CASSQVGEAGAFTDTQYF,TGCGCCAGCAGCCAAGTAGGGGAAGCCGGCGCCTTCACAGATACGCAGTATTTT
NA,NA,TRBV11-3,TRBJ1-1,CASSPTNTEAFF,TGTGCCAGCAGCCCTACGAACACTGAAGCTTTCTTT
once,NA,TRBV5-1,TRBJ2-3,CASSSSLGGTDTQYF,TGCGCCAGCAGCTCCTCCCTCGGGGGCACAGATACGCAGTATTTT
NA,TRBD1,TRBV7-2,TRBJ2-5,CASSLTGQGAETQYF,TGTGCCAGCAGCTTAACGGGACAGGGCGCGGAGACCCAGTACTTC
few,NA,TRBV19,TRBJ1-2,CASSVRDPYGYTF,TGTGCCAGTAGTGTGAGGGACCCCTATGGCTACACCTTC
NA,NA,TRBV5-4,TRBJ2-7,CASSRDTVSEQYF,TGTGCCAGCAGCCGGGACACTGTTAGCGAGCAGTACTTC
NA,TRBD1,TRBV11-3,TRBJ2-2,CASRPGTGNTGELFF,TGTGCCAGCAGACCCGGGACAGGAAACACCGGGGAGCTGTTTTTT
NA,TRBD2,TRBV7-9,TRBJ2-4,CASSLGSSGGPRDIQYF,TGTGCCAGCAGCTTAGGTTCTAGCGGGGGACCTCGGGACATTCAGTACTTC
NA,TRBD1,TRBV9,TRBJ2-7,CASSAGTAYEQYF,TGTGCCAGCAGTGCCGGGACAGCCTACGAGCAGTACTTC
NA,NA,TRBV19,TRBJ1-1,CASSISWTLGTEAFF,TGTGCCAGTAGTATATCCTGGACACTAGGCACTGAAGCTTTCTTT
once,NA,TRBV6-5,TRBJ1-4,CASSAASLSEKLFF,TGTGCCAGCAGTGCAGCCTCATTAAGTGAAAAACTGTTTTTT
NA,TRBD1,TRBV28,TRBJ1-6,CASRRTGGSYNSPLHF,TGTGCCAGCAGACGTACAGGGGGCTCGTATAATTCACCCCTCCACTTT
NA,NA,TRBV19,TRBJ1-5,CASSMQAGGQPQHF,TGTGCCAGTAGTATGCAGGCAGGTGGTCAGCCCCAGCATTTT
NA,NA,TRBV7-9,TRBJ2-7,CASSPEDSSEQYF,TGTGCCAGCAGCCCCGAGGACTCCTCCGAGCAGTACTTC
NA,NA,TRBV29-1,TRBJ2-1,CSVLESQFF,TGCAGCGTTCTGGAGTCGCAGTTCTTC
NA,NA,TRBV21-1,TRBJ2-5,CASSIQAYQETQYF,TGTGCCAGCAGCATACAGGCCTACCAAGAGACCCAGTACTTC
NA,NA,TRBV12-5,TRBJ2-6,CASGPLGSGANVLTF,TGTGCTAGTGGCCCCCTCGGCTCTGGGGCCAACGTCCTGACTTTC
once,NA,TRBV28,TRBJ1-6,CASRKANSPLHF,TGTGCCAGCCGGAAGGCCAATTCACCCCTCCACTTT
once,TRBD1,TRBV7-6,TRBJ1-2,CASSLSTGRDYGYTF,TGTGCCAGCAGCCTGTCGACAGGGAGGGACTATGGCTACACCTTC
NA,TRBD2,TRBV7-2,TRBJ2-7,CASSLMRTSDVPYEQYF,TGTGCCAGCAGCTTAATGAGGACTAGCGACGTTCCCTACGAGCAGTACTTC
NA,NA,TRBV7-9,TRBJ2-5,CASSLALGHLSKETQYF,TGTGCCAGCAGCTTAGCGCTTGGACACCTGTCAAAAGAGACCCAGTACTTC
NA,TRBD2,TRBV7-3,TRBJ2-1,CASSLTLAGANNEQFF,TGTGCCAGCAGCTTAACACTAGCGGGGGCCAACAATGAGCAGTTCTTC
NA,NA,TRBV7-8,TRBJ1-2,CASSLADPHYGYTF,TGTGCCAGCAGCTTAGCCGACCCGCACTATGGCTACACCTTC
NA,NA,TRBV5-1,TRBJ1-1,CASSKNTEAFF,TGCGCCAGCAGCAAGAACACTGAAGCTTTCTTT
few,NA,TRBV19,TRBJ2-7,CASSTKSSSYEQYF,TGTGCCAGTAGCACAAAATCGAGCTCCTACGAGCAGTACTTC
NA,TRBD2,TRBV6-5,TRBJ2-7,CASSGLAEPYYEQYF,TGTGCCAGCAGCGGACTAGCGGAGCCCTACTACGAGCAGTACTTC
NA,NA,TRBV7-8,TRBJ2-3,CASSFGQVSTDTQYF,TGTGCCAGCAGCTTCGGCCAGGTTAGCACAGATACGCAGTATTTT
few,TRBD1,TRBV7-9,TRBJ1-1,CASSSSRERTGLNTEAFF,TGTGCCAGCAGCTCATCCAGGGAAAGGACAGGGCTTAACACTGAAGCTTTCTTT
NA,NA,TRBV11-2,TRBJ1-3,CASSGGGTFGNTIYF,TGTGCCAGCAGCGGGGGGGGGACATTTGGAAACACCATATATTTT
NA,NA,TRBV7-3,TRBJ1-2,CASSLVVRQYGYTF,TGTGCCAGCAGCTTAGTTGTGAGGCAGTATGGCTACACCTTC
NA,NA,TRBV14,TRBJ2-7,CASSYYSYEQYF,TGTGCCAGCAGCTATTACTCCTACGAGCAGTACTTC
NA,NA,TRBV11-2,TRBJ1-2,CASSLLGEGSHGYTF,TGTGCCAGCAGCTTATTGGGAGAGGGAAGTCATGGCTACACCTTC
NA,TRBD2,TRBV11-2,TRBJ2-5,CASSQGGATSGETQYF,TGTGCCAGCAGCCAGGGGGGGGCGACTAGCGGGGAGACCCAGTACTTC
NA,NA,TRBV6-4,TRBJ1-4,CASSVQGGDEKLFF,TGTGCCAGCAGCGTGCAGGGAGGGGACGAAAAACTGTTTTTT
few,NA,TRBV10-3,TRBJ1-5,CAISDRNQPQHF,TGTGCCATCAGTGACAGGAATCAGCCCCAGCATTTT
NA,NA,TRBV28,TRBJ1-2,CASSPPYYGYTF,TGTGCCAGCAGTCCCCCCTACTATGGCTACACCTTC
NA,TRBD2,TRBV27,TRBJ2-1,CASRVAGGNNEQFF,TGTGCCAGCAGGGTAGCGGGGGGGAACAATGAGCAGTTCTTC
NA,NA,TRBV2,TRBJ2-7,CASSDHYEQYF,TGTGCCAGCAGTGACCACTACGAGCAGTACTTC
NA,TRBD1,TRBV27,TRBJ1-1,CASITGGGAEAFF,TGTGCCAGCATTACAGGGGGTGGCGCTGAAGCTTTCTTT
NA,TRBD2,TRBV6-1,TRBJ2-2,CASRPGGANTGELFF,TGTGCCAGCAGGCCCGGGGGGGCGAACACCGGGGAGCTGTTTTTT
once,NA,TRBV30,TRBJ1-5,CAWSVQGNQPQHF,TGTGCCTGGAGTGTACAGGGCAATCAGCCCCAGCATTTT
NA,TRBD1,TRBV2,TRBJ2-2,CAKTGTGTGELFF,TGTGCCAAAACCGGGACAGGGACCGGGGAGCTGTTTTTT
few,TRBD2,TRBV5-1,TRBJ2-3,CASSPRLAGRWDTQYF,TGCGCCAGCAGCCCCCGACTAGCGGGGAGATGGGATACGCAGTATTTT
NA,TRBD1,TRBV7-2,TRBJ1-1,CASSLAREQGLTFF,TGTGCCAGCAGCTTAGCAAGGGAACAGGGGCTGACTTTCTTT
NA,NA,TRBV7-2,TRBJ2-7,CASSATDRSSYEQYF,TGTGCCAGCAGCGCGACGGACCGATCCTCCTACGAGCAGTACTTC